This record covers a single TCR beta chain. The antigen is unknown. Produced via immunoSEQ multiplex PCR; TCRdb's table is partial and in-frame only. The data contain about 63,000 clones, around two thirds of them singletons. This specimen belongs to a study of T cells in tumors after PD-1 blockade. Study in general: Treatment was either pembrolizumab 200 mg every 3 weeks or cemiplimab 350 mg every 2 weeks. Daily vismodegib 150 mg continued in a subset of anti-PD-1-treated patients.

Regarding the study as a whole: Peripheral recruitment is suggested, as some novel exhausted tumor clones were in pre-treatment blood.

Tumor or blood genomic DNA was sequenced, with inputs of about 550 ng to 6,004 ng. V shed 3 bases and J shed 0 bases, with 12 bases lying between them. The CDR3 spans 15 residues. Germline V lookup: CDR1 LNHDA, CDR2 SQIVND (reference sequence). The receptor was isolated from a human donor with basal cell carcinoma. The input for sequencing was PBMCs, taken after anti-PD-1 treatment. The chain is built from TRBV19 and TRBJ2-7, with D tentatively TRBD1 (6 bases). The CDR3: CASSIMGQHSYEQYF. CDR3 bases: TGTGCCAGTAGTATTATGGGACAACACTCCTACGAGCAGTACTTC.